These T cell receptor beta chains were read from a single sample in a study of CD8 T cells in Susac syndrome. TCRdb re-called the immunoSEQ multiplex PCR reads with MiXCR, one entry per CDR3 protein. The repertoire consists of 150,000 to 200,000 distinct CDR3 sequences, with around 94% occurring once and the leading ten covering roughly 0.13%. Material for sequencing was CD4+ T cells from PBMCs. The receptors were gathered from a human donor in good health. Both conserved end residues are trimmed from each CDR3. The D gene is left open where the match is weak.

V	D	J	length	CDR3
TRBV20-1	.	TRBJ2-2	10	SARKVAGELF
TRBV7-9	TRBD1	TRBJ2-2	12	ASIEGALGGELF
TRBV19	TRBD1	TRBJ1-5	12	ASDDSGTGQPQH
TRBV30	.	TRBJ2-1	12	AWSVLAGDGFRF
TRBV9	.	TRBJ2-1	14	ASSPSPFRADNEQF
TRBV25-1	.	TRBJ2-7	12	ASSEGGRGWEQY
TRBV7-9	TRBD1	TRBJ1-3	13	ASSSDRNSGNTIY
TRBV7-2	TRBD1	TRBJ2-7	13	ASSVTTQGAYEQY
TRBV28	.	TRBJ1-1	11	ASSSPMNTEAF
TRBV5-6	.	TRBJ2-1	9	ASSTYNEQF
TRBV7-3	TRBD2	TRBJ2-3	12	ASSQAGPTDTQY
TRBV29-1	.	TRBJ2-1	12	SVEYYRNYNEQF
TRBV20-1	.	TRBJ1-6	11	SARDGLNSPLH
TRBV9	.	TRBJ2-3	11	ASSVLSTDTQY
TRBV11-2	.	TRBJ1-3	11	ASSFGLGHTIY
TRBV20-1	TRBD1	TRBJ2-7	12	SAGRQGGSYEQY
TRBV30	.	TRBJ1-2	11	ASARDPAYGYT
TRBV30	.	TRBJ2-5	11	AWGGHLQETQY
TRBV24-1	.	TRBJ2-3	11	ATSDAVGDTQY
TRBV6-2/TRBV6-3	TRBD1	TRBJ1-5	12	ASTPRDSGQPQH
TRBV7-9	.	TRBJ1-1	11	ASSASPNTEAF
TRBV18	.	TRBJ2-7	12	ASSPPSRHYEQY
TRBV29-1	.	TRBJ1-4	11	SAFGATNEKLF
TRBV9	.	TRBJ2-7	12	ASSVAAYPYEQY
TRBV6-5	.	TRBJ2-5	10	ASSPLGETQY
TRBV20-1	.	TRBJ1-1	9	SASGGTEAF
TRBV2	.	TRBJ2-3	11	ASHSYLGDTQY
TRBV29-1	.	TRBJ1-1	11	SVEWGLNTEAF
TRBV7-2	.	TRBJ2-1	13	ASSPTSSSYNEQF
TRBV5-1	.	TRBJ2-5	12	ASSLVGSSETQY
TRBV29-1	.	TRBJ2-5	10	SALEGWETQY
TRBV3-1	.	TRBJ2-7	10	ASSQDTREQY
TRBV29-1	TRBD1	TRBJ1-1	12	SVEVSDRGTEAF
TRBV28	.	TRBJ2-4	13	ASSTGTLAKNIQY
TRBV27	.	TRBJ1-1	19	ASSLSRGALSHGRRDTEAF
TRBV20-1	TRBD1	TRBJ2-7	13	SGEHRGKAPYEQY
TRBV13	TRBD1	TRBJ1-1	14	ASSLATGVMNTEAF
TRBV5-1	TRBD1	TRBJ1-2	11	ASSPGQGIGYT
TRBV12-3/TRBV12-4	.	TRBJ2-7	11	ASSLGSEREQY
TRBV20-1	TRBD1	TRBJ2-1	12	SARRGGASNEQF
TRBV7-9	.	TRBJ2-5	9	ASSYMQTQY
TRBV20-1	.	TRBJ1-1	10	SVHRQVSLGV
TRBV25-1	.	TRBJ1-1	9	ASSGRTEAF
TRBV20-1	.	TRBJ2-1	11	SARRRENNEQF
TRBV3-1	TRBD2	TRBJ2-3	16	ASSPRTSGGFVPDTQY
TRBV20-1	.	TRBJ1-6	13	SARVPDIYNSPLH
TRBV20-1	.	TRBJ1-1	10	SAPDTFTEAF
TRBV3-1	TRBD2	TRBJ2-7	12	ASSRTSGSYEQY
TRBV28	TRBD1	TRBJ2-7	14	ASSPSGQGDTYEQY
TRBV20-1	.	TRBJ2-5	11	SAHRGNQETQY
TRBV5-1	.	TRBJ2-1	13	ASSLAGSSYNEQF
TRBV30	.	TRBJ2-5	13	AWSGDSTGTETQY
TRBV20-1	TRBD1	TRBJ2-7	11	SASGTGPDEQY
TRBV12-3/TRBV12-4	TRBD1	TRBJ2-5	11	ASRWQGEETQY